This T cell receptor beta chain comes out of a study of blood T cell repertoires in COVID-19. On the study more broadly: Collection of acute and convalescent COVID-19 samples took place in the United States, Italy and Spain. In each case, the material was cDNA or gDNA derived from T cells, B-cell-depleted T cells, or PBMCs.

In the original analysis: Reference gene primer amplification yielded estimated nucleated cell counts. Sequencing was performed with immunoSEQ multiplex PCR; in TCRdb, only in-frame clones are kept and a portion is missing. The V and J calls and clone size are taken from that table; D and trimming were inferred from the DNA. The data hold over 200,000 clones, with 75% to 90% observed a single time. Deletions cut 0 bases from V and 0 bases from J, with 14 bases between. Germline CDR1 LGHDT, CDR2 YNNKEL (reference sequence). This CDR3 is 17 amino acids long. The sequence came from a human donor in a cohort sampled during active COVID-19. The sequencing input was peripheral blood. The gene calls are TRBV3-1 (or the pseudogene TRBV3-2) and TRBJ1-2; D is uncertain. CDR3 loop: CASSQDLSNGSNYGYTF. DNA for the CDR3: TGTGCCAGCAGCCAAGATCTTAGTAACGGTTCTAACTATGGCTACACCTTC.